The rows below give T cell receptor beta chains drawn from one sample of a study of graft-versus-host responses after intestinal transplantation. TCRdb keeps only in-frame clones here, not all; method: immunoSEQ multiplex PCR. The sample includes approximately 20,000 clones, about 92% of them seen just once. Sequencing was performed on PBMCs, taken around 37 weeks after intestinal transplant. The source of these receptors is a human patient who received an intestinal transplant, so some T cells may come from the graft donor. Each CDR3 is given with its conserved first and last residue. The order of the fields is CDR3 protein, CDR3 DNA, D gene, J gene, V gene, clone size. D genes are given only for firm matches. Clone sizes are given selectively: once, few, many, or a class where the clone is expanded.

CDR3 protein: CASSQGPTTEAFF
CDR3 DNA: TGTGCCAGCAGCCAAGGGCCGACCACTGAAGCTTTCTTT
D gene: NA
J gene: TRBJ1-1
V gene: TRBV4-2
clone size: NA

CDR3 protein: CASSYHRQTNIQYF
CDR3 DNA: TGTGCCAGCAGTTACCATAGACAGACAAACATTCAGTACTTC
D gene: NA
J gene: TRBJ2-4
V gene: TRBV6-5
clone size: NA

CDR3 protein: CAWSVREAGWTNYGYTF
CDR3 DNA: TGTGCCTGGAGTGTACGTGAGGCAGGGTGGACTAACTATGGCTACACCTTC
D gene: NA
J gene: TRBJ1-2
V gene: TRBV30
clone size: few

CDR3 protein: CASSIASGRSDTQYF
CDR3 DNA: TGTGCCAGTAGTATAGCTAGCGGGAGGTCAGATACGCAGTATTTT
D gene: TRBD2
J gene: TRBJ2-3
V gene: TRBV19
clone size: NA

CDR3 protein: CASRTTSNYGYTF
CDR3 DNA: TGTGCCAGCAGGACGACGTCCAACTATGGCTACACCTTC
D gene: NA
J gene: TRBJ1-2
V gene: TRBV6-6
clone size: NA

CDR3 protein: CASSSDRDGTQYF
CDR3 DNA: TGTGCCAGCAGCTCGGACAGGGACGGGACCCAGTACTTC
D gene: TRBD1
J gene: TRBJ2-5
V gene: TRBV7-7
clone size: NA

CDR3 protein: CASSVDSGSGTDTQYF
CDR3 DNA: TGCGCCAGCAGCGTCGATAGCGGGAGTGGCACAGATACGCAGTATTTT
D gene: TRBD2
J gene: TRBJ2-3
V gene: TRBV5-1
clone size: NA

CDR3 protein: CSVEDQGLAGGETQYF
CDR3 DNA: TGCAGCGTTGAAGATCAGGGACTAGCGGGAGGAGAGACCCAGTACTTC
D gene: TRBD2
J gene: TRBJ2-5
V gene: TRBV29-1
clone size: NA

CDR3 protein: CASSFGGGQPSYEQYF
CDR3 DNA: TGTGCCAGCAGCTTTGGGGGAGGACAGCCCTCCTACGAGCAGTACTTC
D gene: NA
J gene: TRBJ2-7
V gene: TRBV7-8
clone size: NA

CDR3 protein: CASSLSQGSATNEKLFF
CDR3 DNA: TGTGCCAGCAGTTTATCCCAGGGATCTGCAACTAATGAAAAACTGTTTTTT
D gene: NA
J gene: TRBJ1-4
V gene: TRBV28
clone size: few

CDR3 protein: CAGYYEQYF
CDR3 DNA: TGTGCCGGTTACTACGAGCAGTACTTC
D gene: NA
J gene: TRBJ2-7
V gene: TRBV19
clone size: NA

CDR3 protein: CASSFLSLLAKNIQYF
CDR3 DNA: TGTGCCAGCAGTTTCCTCAGCCTCTTAGCCAAAAACATTCAGTACTTC
D gene: NA
J gene: TRBJ2-4
V gene: TRBV28
clone size: NA

CDR3 protein: CASSLETAGGVWAHNEQFF
CDR3 DNA: TGTGCCAGCAGCTTAGAAACGGCGGGGGGAGTCTGGGCCCACAATGAGCAGTTCTTC
D gene: TRBD2
J gene: TRBJ2-1
V gene: TRBV11-2
clone size: NA

CDR3 protein: CASSPRIDAYEQYF
CDR3 DNA: TGTGCCAGTAGTCCGAGGATTGATGCCTACGAGCAGTACTTC
D gene: NA
J gene: TRBJ2-7
V gene: TRBV19
clone size: NA

CDR3 protein: CASSSGTGSQTNEKLFF
CDR3 DNA: TGTGCCAGCAGCTCCGGGACAGGGTCCCAAACTAATGAAAAACTGTTTTTT
D gene: TRBD1
J gene: TRBJ1-4
V gene: TRBV5-6
clone size: NA

CDR3 protein: CASSPAGTAYYEQYF
CDR3 DNA: TGTGCCAGCAGCCCGGCCGGGACAGCATATTACGAGCAGTACTTC
D gene: TRBD1
J gene: TRBJ2-7
V gene: TRBV27
clone size: NA

CDR3 protein: CASTQSQGGSYEQYF
CDR3 DNA: TGTGCCAGCACGCAGAGCCAGGGTGGCTCCTACGAGCAGTACTTC
D gene: NA
J gene: TRBJ2-7
V gene: TRBV27
clone size: NA

CDR3 protein: CASSQEGGWNTGELFF
CDR3 DNA: TGTGCCAGCAGCCAAGAAGGCGGGTGGAACACCGGGGAGCTGTTTTTT
D gene: NA
J gene: TRBJ2-2
V gene: TRBV4-2
clone size: once

CDR3 protein: CASSSKGGSYEQYF
CDR3 DNA: TGTGCCAGCAGCTCCAAGGGCGGGAGCTACGAGCAGTACTTC
D gene: TRBD2
J gene: TRBJ2-7
V gene: TRBV7-9
clone size: NA

CDR3 protein: CASSLPPWDSSPQETQYF
CDR3 DNA: TGTGCCAGCAGCTTACCCCCCTGGGACAGCTCCCCGCAAGAGACCCAGTACTTC
D gene: TRBD1
J gene: TRBJ2-5
V gene: TRBV7-9
clone size: once

CDR3 protein: CAWREGAMNTEAFF
CDR3 DNA: TGTGCCTGGAGAGAGGGGGCGATGAACACTGAAGCTTTCTTT
D gene: TRBD1
J gene: TRBJ1-1
V gene: TRBV30
clone size: NA

CDR3 protein: CASSITYQETQYF
CDR3 DNA: TGTGCCAGCAGCATCACTTACCAAGAGACCCAGTACTTC
D gene: NA
J gene: TRBJ2-5
V gene: TRBV7-9
clone size: NA

CDR3 protein: CASSSDREEILETQYF
CDR3 DNA: TGTGCCAGCAGCTCCGACAGGGAAGAGATTTTAGAGACCCAGTACTTC
D gene: TRBD1
J gene: TRBJ2-5
V gene: TRBV5-8
clone size: NA

CDR3 protein: CASSQGTWAYEQYF
CDR3 DNA: TGTGCCAGCAGTCAAGGGACTTGGGCGTACGAGCAGTACTTC
D gene: NA
J gene: TRBJ2-7
V gene: TRBV28
clone size: NA

CDR3 protein: CASSLGTTGNTIYF
CDR3 DNA: TGCGCCAGCAGCTTGGGGACTACTGGAAACACCATATATTTT
D gene: NA
J gene: TRBJ1-3
V gene: TRBV5-1
clone size: NA

CDR3 protein: CASGAGLGYEQYF
CDR3 DNA: TGTGCCAGCGGGGCGGGTCTCGGGTACGAGCAGTACTTC
D gene: NA
J gene: TRBJ2-7
V gene: TRBV6-1
clone size: NA